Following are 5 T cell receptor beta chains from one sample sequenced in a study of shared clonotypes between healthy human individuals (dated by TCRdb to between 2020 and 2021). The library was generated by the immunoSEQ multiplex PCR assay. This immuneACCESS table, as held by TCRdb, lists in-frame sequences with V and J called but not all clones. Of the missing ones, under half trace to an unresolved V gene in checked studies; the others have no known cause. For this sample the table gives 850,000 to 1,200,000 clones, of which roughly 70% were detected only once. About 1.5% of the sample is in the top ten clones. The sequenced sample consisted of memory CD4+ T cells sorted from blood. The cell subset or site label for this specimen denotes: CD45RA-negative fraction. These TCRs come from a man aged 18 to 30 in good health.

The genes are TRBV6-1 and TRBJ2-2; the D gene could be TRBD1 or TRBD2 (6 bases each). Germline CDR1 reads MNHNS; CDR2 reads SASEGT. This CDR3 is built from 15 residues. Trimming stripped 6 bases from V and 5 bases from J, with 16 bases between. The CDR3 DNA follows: TGTGCCAGCAGGACCGGGGGCGCAGGGACCGGGGAGCTGTTTTTT. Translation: CASRTGGAGTGELFF.

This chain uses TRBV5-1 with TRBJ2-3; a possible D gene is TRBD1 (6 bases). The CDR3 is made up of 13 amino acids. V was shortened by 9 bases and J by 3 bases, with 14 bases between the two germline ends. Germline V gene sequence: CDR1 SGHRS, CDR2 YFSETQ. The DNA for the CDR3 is TGCGCCACCCGGAGAGGGGGAACAGATACGCAGTATTTT. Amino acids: CATRRGGTDTQYF.

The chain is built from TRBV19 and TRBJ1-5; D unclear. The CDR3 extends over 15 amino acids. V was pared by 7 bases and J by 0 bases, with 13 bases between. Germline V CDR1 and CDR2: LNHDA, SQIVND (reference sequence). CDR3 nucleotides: TGTGCCAGTAACCCCGACGCTTATAGCAATCAGCCCCAGCATTTT. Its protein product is CASNPDAYSNQPQHF.

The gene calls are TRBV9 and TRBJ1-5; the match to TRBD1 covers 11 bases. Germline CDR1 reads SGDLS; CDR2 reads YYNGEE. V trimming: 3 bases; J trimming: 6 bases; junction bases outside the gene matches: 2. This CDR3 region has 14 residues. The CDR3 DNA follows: TGTGCCAGCAGCGGGACAGGGGGCTTTCAGCCCCAGCATTTT. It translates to CASSGTGGFQPQHF.

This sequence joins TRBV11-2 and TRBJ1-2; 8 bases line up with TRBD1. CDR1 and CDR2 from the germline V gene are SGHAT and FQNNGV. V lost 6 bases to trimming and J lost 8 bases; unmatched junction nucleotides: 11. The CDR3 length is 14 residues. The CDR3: CASSLGTGKMGYTF. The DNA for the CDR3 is TGTGCCAGCAGTTTGGGGACAGGCAAAATGGGCTACACCTTC. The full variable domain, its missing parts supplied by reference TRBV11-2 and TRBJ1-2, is EAGVAQSPRYKIIEKRQSVAFWCNPISGHATLYWYQQILGQGPKLLIQFQNNGVVDDSQLPKDRFSAERLKGVDSTLKIQPAKLEDSAVYLCASSLGTGKMGYTFGSGTRLTVV.